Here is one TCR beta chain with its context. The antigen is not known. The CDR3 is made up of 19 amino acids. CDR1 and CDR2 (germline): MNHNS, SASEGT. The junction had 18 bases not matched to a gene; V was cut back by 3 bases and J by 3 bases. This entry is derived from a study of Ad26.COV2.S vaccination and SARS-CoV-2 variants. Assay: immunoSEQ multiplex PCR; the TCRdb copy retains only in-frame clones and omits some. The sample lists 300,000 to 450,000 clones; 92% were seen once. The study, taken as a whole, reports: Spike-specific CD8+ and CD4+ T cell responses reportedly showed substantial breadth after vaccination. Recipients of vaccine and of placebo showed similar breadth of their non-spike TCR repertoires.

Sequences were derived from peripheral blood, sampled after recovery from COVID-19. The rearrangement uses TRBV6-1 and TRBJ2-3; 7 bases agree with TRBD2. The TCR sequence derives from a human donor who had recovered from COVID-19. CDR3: CASSEVARGGLGRTDTQYF. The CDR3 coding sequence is TGTGCCAGCAGTGAGGTTGCTCGGGGAGGGCTCGGTAGGACAGATACGCAGTATTTT.